The rows below give T cell receptor beta chains drawn from one sample of a study of blood T cells in healthy people across ages. MiXCR, applied by TCRdb to the 5' RACE reads, yields one record per CDR3 protein. Here the sample spans about a million distinct CDR3 sequences, roughly 51% being singletons. The sample was blood. Source of these receptors: a woman aged 60-75 years in good health. Each CDR3 is given with its conserved first and last residue. A D gene is named only where the DNA matches it firmly. Clone sizes are given selectively: once, few, many, or a class where the clone is expanded.

TRBJ2-7	TRBV7-6	.	.	CASSQTDSNYEQYF	TGTGCCAGCAGCCAGACGGACAGCAACTACGAGCAGTACTTC
TRBJ2-3	TRBV10-3	.	TRBD2	CAISVEGGPGDTQYF	TGTGCCATCAGTGTGGAGGGAGGGCCCGGAGATACGCAGTATTTT
TRBJ2-3	TRBV29-1	many	TRBD2	CSVGVAGGSDTQYF	TGCAGCGTTGGGGTAGCGGGAGGATCAGATACGCAGTATTTT
TRBJ2-7	TRBV28	few	TRBD1	CASSSPRDRGLFHEQYF	TGTGCCAGCAGTTCACCCCGGGACAGGGGGCTCTTCCACGAGCAGTACTTC
TRBJ1-4	TRBV7-2	.	.	CASSSGTPGGEKLFF	TGTGCCAGCAGCTCTGGAACTCCAGGAGGAGAAAAACTGTTTTTT
TRBJ2-1	TRBV7-8	.	TRBD1	CASSLVRGQGINEQFF	TGTGCCAGCAGCCTAGTCCGCGGACAGGGGATTAATGAGCAGTTCTTC
TRBJ2-1	TRBV20-1	.	TRBD2	CSAGTPSGSAGEQFF	TGCAGTGCAGGGACCCCTAGCGGGAGCGCTGGTGAGCAGTTCTTC
TRBJ2-5	TRBV4-1	.	TRBD1	CASSQETIGTGSQETQYF	TGCGCCAGCAGCCAAGAAACGATAGGGACAGGTTCTCAAGAGACCCAGTACTTC
TRBJ1-2	TRBV7-2	.	.	CASSLNAAPYTF	TGTGCCAGCAGCTTAAACGCAGCCCCTTACACCTTC
TRBJ1-1	TRBV18	.	.	CASSARVMMNTEAFF	TGTGCCAGCTCAGCCAGGGTTATGATGAACACTGAAGCTTTCTTT
TRBJ2-1	TRBV7-2	.	TRBD2	CASSQYSGRLNEQFF	TGTGCCAGCAGCCAATATAGCGGGAGACTAAATGAGCAGTTCTTC
TRBJ2-5	TRBV5-1	.	TRBD1	CASSFKGDRWETQYF	TGCGCCAGCAGCTTCAAGGGGGACAGGTGGGAGACCCAGTACTTC
TRBJ2-7	TRBV9	.	TRBD2	CASSVGGEPSYEQYF	TGTGCCAGCAGCGTGGGAGGGGAGCCATCCTACGAGCAGTACTTC
TRBJ2-3	TRBV29-1	.	.	CSVDFDTQYF	TGCAGCGTTGATTTTGATACGCAGTATTTT
TRBJ2-3	TRBV15	.	TRBD2	CATSPGLAKNTDTQYF	TGTGCCACCAGCCCAGGACTAGCGAAGAACACAGATACGCAGTATTTT
TRBJ2-7	TRBV4-1	once	.	CASSHGLIGGKVAEQYF	TGCGCCAGCAGCCATGGTCTTATAGGGGGTAAAGTGGCCGAGCAGTACTTC
TRBJ2-7	TRBV6-5	.	.	CASSSPSQGFYEQYF	TGTGCCAGCAGTTCCCCTTCCCAGGGGTTCTACGAGCAGTACTTC
TRBJ2-1	TRBV5-1	.	.	CASSEGSYNEQFF	TGCGCCAGCAGCGAAGGATCCTACAATGAGCAGTTCTTC
TRBJ2-5	TRBV11-1	.	.	CASSLVGLQGTQYF	TGTGCCAGCAGCTTAGTCGGCCTCCAAGGGACCCAGTACTTC
TRBJ2-5	TRBV28	.	.	CASSFPGIQETQYF	TGTGCCAGCAGTTTTCCGGGGATCCAAGAGACCCAGTACTTC
TRBJ2-7	TRBV5-1	.	.	CASSPGTRAEQYF	TGCGCCAGCAGCCCTGGGACACGGGCCGAGCAGTACTTC
TRBJ2-1	TRBV5-1	.	TRBD2	CASSPGLAGGPYNEQFF	TGCGCCAGCAGCCCCGGACTAGCGGGAGGGCCTTACAATGAGCAGTTCTTC
TRBJ2-7	TRBV28	.	.	CASQRGGESVGEQYF	TGTGCCAGCCAGCGCGGTGGGGAATCCGTTGGCGAGCAGTACTTC
TRBJ2-7	TRBV11-2	.	.	CASSPINRVPYEQYF	TGTGCCAGCAGCCCCATAAACAGGGTTCCCTACGAGCAGTACTTC
TRBJ2-3	TRBV29-1	.	TRBD2	CSGRRLAGPDTQYF	TGCAGCGGTCGAAGGCTAGCGGGACCGGATACGCAGTATTTT
TRBJ2-1	TRBV28	.	TRBD2	CASSSPGLRYNEQFF	TGTGCCAGCAGTTCTCCGGGACTACGCTACAATGAGCAGTTCTTC
TRBJ2-1	TRBV20-1	.	.	CSARDLVGDFEGNEQFF	TGCAGTGCTAGAGATCTAGTGGGGGACTTCGAGGGCAATGAGCAGTTCTTC
TRBJ1-1	TRBV27	.	TRBD1	CASSLFRGQGPTEAFF	TGTGCCAGCAGCCTATTTCGGGGACAGGGTCCTACTGAAGCTTTCTTT
TRBJ2-3	TRBV7-3	few	TRBD2	CASSPTLAGSTDTQYF	TGTGCCAGCAGCCCCACCCTAGCGGGGAGCACAGATACGCAGTATTTT
TRBJ2-3	TRBV7-2	few	.	CASSTQRYRISYTDTQYF	TGTGCCAGCAGCACCCAGCGATATAGGATCTCATACACAGATACGCAGTATTTT
TRBJ1-2	TRBV4-2	.	.	CASSPEGLRLYGYTF	TGTGCCAGCAGCCCAGAGGGGCTTCGTCTCTATGGCTACACCTTC
TRBJ2-7	TRBV12-3/TRBV12-4	.	.	CASSRANVAYEQYF	TGTGCCAGCAGCCGAGCAAACGTAGCCTACGAGCAGTACTTC
TRBJ2-1	TRBV28	few	.	CASKASSYNEQFF	TGTGCCAGCAAGGCTAGCTCCTACAATGAGCAGTTCTTC
TRBJ2-5	TRBV12-3/TRBV12-4	.	.	CASRRHNQETQYF	TGTGCCAGCAGGCGACATAACCAAGAGACCCAGTACTTC
TRBJ2-4	TRBV4-1	few	.	CASSLGPSEEQYF	TGCGCCAGCAGCCTCGGGCCTTCGGAGGAGCAGTACTTC
TRBJ1-2	TRBV7-2	.	TRBD1	CASSRDSPYGYTF	TGTGCCAGCAGCCGGGACAGTCCCTATGGCTACACCTTC
TRBJ1-2	TRBV20-1	.	.	CSARGRAGGYTF	TGCAGTGCTAGGGGGAGGGCCGGTGGCTACACCTTC
TRBJ2-1	TRBV7-9	.	.	CASSQRHTASEQFF	TGTGCCAGCAGCCAGCGGCATACGGCGAGTGAGCAGTTCTTC
TRBJ2-5	TRBV6-2/TRBV6-3	.	TRBD2	CASKDSGGGNEQYF	TGTGCCAGCAAGGATTCGGGGGGAGGGAATGAGCAGTACTTC
TRBJ2-1	TRBV4-3	few	TRBD1	CASSQRGQGLGEQFF	TGCGCCAGCAGCCAAAGGGGACAGGGGCTAGGTGAGCAGTTCTTC
TRBJ2-1	TRBV11-2	few	TRBD2	CASSPRWREMFGNEQFF	TGTGCCAGCAGCCCTCGCTGGCGGGAGATGTTTGGGAATGAGCAGTTCTTC